This entry lists 18 T cell receptor beta chains sequenced from one sample in a study of beta chain features in type 1 diabetes. Expressed TCRB transcripts were sequenced because the isolated RNA had all been reverse transcribed beforehand. TCRdb's copy holds only in-frame clones and misses some; the assay was immunoSEQ multiplex PCR. The data contain hundreds of thousands of clones, around 15% of them singletons. The sequenced sample was naive CD4+ T cells from blood. The origin of the receptors is a young man in good health.

This clone was seen only a few times. This chain joins TRBV2 and TRBJ2-5; D gene unclear. Germline CDR1 reads SNHLY; CDR2 reads FYNNEI. The germline V and J ends were trimmed by 4 bases and 2 bases, with 8 bases remaining between them. The CDR3 covers 13 residues. This CDR3 is CASSVVLQETQYF. In DNA, the CDR3 is TGTGCCAGCAGTGTGGTACTACAAGAGACCCAGTACTTC.

This clone was picked up a small number of times. The chain couples TRBV2 to TRBJ1-2; no clear D. CDR3 length equals 11 residues. Germline V CDR1 and CDR2: SNHLY, FYNNEI. V lost 7 bases to trimming and J lost 8 bases, with 11 bases between them. CDR3 region: CASIRFGGYTF. In DNA, the CDR3 is TGTGCCAGCATTCGATTCGGGGGCTACACCTTC. The full variable domain, with the rest looked up from reference TRBV2 and TRBJ1-2, is EPEVTQTPSHQVTQMGQEVILRCVPISNHLYFYWYRQILGQKVEFLVSFYNNEISEKSEIFDDQFSVERPDGSNFTLKIRSTKLEDSAMYFCASIRFGGYTFGSGTRLTVV.

Only a few counts were recorded for this clone. The V call is TRBV7-9, the J call TRBJ2-2, with TRBD2 as a possible D gene (5 bases). This CDR3 contains 16 residues. The ends were cut back, 5 bases at V and 0 bases at J, with 13 bases in the middle. Germline V CDR1 and CDR2: SEHNR, FQNEAQ (reference sequence). The CDR3 protein is CASSRTRPTNTGELFF. CDR3 bases: TGTGCCAGCAGCCGAACTAGACCTACGAACACCGGGGAGCTGTTTTTT.

The rearrangement joins TRBV6-1 to TRBJ2-5, with 9 bases fitting TRBD2. V lost 5 bases to trimming and J lost 5 bases; unmatched junction nucleotides: 9. From germline, CDR1 is MNHNS and CDR2 SASEGT. This CDR3 contains 15 residues. CDR3 DNA sequence: TGTGCCAGCAGTCTCCTCGGACTAGCGATCGAGACCCAGTACTTC. Protein sequence: CASSLLGLAIETQYF.

This clone was detected a few times. The chain combines TRBV7-9 with TRBJ2-7; 7 positions agree with TRBD2. Germline-derived CDR1 and CDR2 are SEHNR and FQNEAQ (reference sequence). V lost 1 base to trimming and J lost 4 bases; unmatched junction nucleotides: 13. The CDR3 contains 17 residues. Written as DNA, the CDR3 is TGTGCCAGCAGCTTAGTTGGGCCGGGACTAACCCGATACGAGCAGTACTTC. Translated: CASSLVGPGLTRYEQYF.

This clone was counted only a few times. The chain links TRBV29-1 to TRBJ2-1; the D gene is possibly TRBD1 (5 bases). The germline CDR1 and CDR2 sequences are SQVTM and ANQGSEA. The V end was cut by 8 bases, the J end by 8 bases, with 22 bases between. This CDR3 spans 14 amino acids. CDR3 DNA: TGCAGCCCACGTGGACACCCGGTGCCTCATGAGCAGTTCTTC. Amino acid sequence: CSPRGHPVPHEQFF.

Notes on this clone: Its ends do not fully match the called genes, so a read error is possible. The chain has TRBV7-7 and TRBJ2-7; 7 positions match TRBD2. Germline CDR1 SSHAT, CDR2 FNYEAQ (reference sequence). CDR3 size: 14 residues. CDR3 nucleotides: TGTGCTAGCAGCTTGGGCGGGGGTTCCTACGAGCAGTACTTC. Translation gives CASSLGGGSYEQYF.

This clone was seen more than once but under ten times. CDR3 DNA: TGTGCCACCAGCTACCGGCAAACCGATCAGCCCCAGCATTTT. Translation: CATSYRQTDQPQHF. The chain links TRBV15 to TRBJ1-5; D not resolved. Germline CDR1 reads LNHNV; CDR2 reads YYDKDF (reference sequence). Trimming removed 5 bases at V and 5 bases at J, with 13 bases between. This CDR3 region has 14 residues.

This clone was counted between two and nine times. The chain links TRBV5-1 to TRBJ1-6; TRBD1 agrees at 9 bases. Germline trimming cut 0 bases from V and 7 bases from J; bases unmatched to any gene: 5. There are 16 residues in the CDR3. Germline CDR1 is SGHRS and CDR2 is YFSETQ. CDR3 residues: CASSLGWDRDNSPLHF. For the CDR3, the DNA is TGCGCCAGCAGCTTGGGTTGGGACAGGGACAATTCACCCCTCCACTTT. The full variable domain, its missing parts supplied by reference TRBV5-1 and TRBJ1-6, is KAGVTQTPRYLIKTRGQQVTLSCSPISGHRSVSWYQQTPGQGLQFLFEYFSETQRNKGNFPGRFSGRQFSNSRSEMNVSTLELGDSALYLCASSLGWDRDNSPLHFGNGTRLTVT.

CDR3: CASSSSAGGLGELFF. In nucleotides, the CDR3 is TGTGCCAGCAGTTCTTCCGCAGGGGGCTTAGGGGAGCTGTTTTTT. The rearrangement uses TRBV27 and TRBJ2-2; 8 bases line up with TRBD1. There are 15 residues in the CDR3. Per germline, CDR1 MNHEY and CDR2 SMNVEV (reference sequence). The V and J ends lost 4 bases and 8 bases, in that order; junction bases with no gene match: 9.

V usage is TRBV15 and J usage is TRBJ2-3; TRBD2 matches at 8 bases. CDR3 length: 17 amino acids. Germline values: CDR1 LNHNV, CDR2 YYDKDF (reference sequence). Germline trimming cut 0 bases from V and 0 bases from J; bases unmatched to any gene: 5. The CDR3 bases are TGTGCCACCAGCAGAGAAACTAGCGGACGAAGCACAGATACGCAGTATTTT. This codes for CATSRETSGRSTDTQYF.

V and J are TRBV30 and TRBJ2-7; 9 bases match TRBD1. This CDR3 comprises 15 residues. In germline, CDR1 is GTSNPN, CDR2 SVGIG (reference sequence). V lost 3 bases to trimming and J lost 3 bases; unmatched junction nucleotides: 9. This CDR3 is CAWSFTGTGNYEQYF. As DNA, the CDR3 is TGTGCCTGGAGCTTTACCGGGACAGGGAACTACGAGCAGTACTTC.

This clone was detected a few times. The chain couples TRBV29-1 to TRBJ2-5; D gene ambiguous. The ends were cut back, 3 bases at V and 0 bases at J, with 8 bases in the middle. Germline CDR1 reads SQVTM; CDR2 reads ANQGSEA. This CDR3 region has 13 residues. The CDR3 sequence: CSVDNSHQETQYF. CDR3 nucleotides: TGCAGCGTTGATAACAGCCACCAAGAGACCCAGTACTTC.

CDR3 bases: TGCGCCAGCAGCCAAGATAGGGCGAGCTCCTACGAGCAGTACTTC. Translated, it gives CASSQDRASSYEQYF. The chain carries TRBV4-1 and TRBJ2-7; the D is unclear. The germline V and J ends were trimmed by 0 bases and 0 bases, with 9 bases remaining between them. The germline CDR1 and CDR2 sequences are MGHRA and YSYEKL. The CDR3 loop spans 15 amino acids.

The chain joins TRBV19 to TRBJ2-4; no firm D call. V dropped 6 bases and J dropped 0 bases, with 12 bases sitting between them. The CDR3 has 15 amino acids. The germline CDR1 and CDR2 sequences are LNHDA and SQIVND (reference sequence). CDR3 loop: CASSPKELAKNIQYF. CDR3 DNA sequence: TGTGCCAGTAGCCCAAAGGAACTAGCCAAAAACATTCAGTACTTC.

The J gene is TRBJ2-1, the V gene TRBV7-2; D is perhaps TRBD1 (6 bases). The CDR3 is made up of 15 amino acids. Per the germline V gene, CDR1 is SGHTA and CDR2 is FQGNSA. V dropped 3 bases and J dropped 8 bases, with 17 bases sitting between them. The CDR3 coding sequence is TGTGCCAGCAGCTTGACGGGACAACACAGCGATGAGCAGTTCTTC. Amino acids: CASSLTGQHSDEQFF.

The CDR3 loop is CASSLEGGANVLTF. As DNA, the CDR3 is TGTGCCAGCTCACTAGAGGGTGGTGCCAACGTCCTGACTTTC. The genes are TRBV18 and TRBJ2-6, with D perhaps matching TRBD2 (5 bases). The length of the CDR3 is 14 residues. Trimming took off 4 bases at V and 7 bases at J, with 11 bases between the two ends. Germline CDR1 is KGHSH and CDR2 is LQKENI.

The rearrangement joins TRBV21-1 to TRBJ2-7; the table's D gene call, TRBD1, was not cross checked with the DNA. TRBV21-1 is marked as a pseudogene. The CDR3 covers 14 residues. The CDR3 loop is CASSGQGCSYEQYF. CDR3 bases: TGTGCCAGCAGTGGACAGGGGTGTTCCTACGAGCAGTACTTC.